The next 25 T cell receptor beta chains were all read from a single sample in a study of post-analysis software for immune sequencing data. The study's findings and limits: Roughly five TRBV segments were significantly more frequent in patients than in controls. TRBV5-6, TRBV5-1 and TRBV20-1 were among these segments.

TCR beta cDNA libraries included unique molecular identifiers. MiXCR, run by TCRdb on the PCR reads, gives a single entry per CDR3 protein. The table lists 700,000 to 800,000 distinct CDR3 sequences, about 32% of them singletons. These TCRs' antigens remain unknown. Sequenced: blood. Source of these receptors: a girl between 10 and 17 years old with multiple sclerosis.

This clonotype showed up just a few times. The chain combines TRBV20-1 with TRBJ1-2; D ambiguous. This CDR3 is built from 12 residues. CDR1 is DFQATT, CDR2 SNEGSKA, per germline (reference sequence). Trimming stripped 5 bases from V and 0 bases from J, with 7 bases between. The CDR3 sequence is CSAPPTNYGYTF. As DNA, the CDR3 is TGCAGTGCTCCTCCAACTAACTATGGCTACACCTTC.

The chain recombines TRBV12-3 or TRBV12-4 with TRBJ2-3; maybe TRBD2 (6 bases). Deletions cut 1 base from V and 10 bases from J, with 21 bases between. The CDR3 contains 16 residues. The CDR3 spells CASSLVRDFTLRAQYF. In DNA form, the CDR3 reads TGTGCCAGCAGTTTAGTTAGGGACTTTACCCTTCGGGCGCAGTATTTT.

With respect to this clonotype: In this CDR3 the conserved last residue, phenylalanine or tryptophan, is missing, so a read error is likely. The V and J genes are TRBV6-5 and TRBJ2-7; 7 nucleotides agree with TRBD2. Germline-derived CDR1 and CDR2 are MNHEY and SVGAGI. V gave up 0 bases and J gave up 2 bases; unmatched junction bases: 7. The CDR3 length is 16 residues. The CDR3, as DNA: TGTGCCAGCAGTTACTCTTCTGGGGGGGGTACCTACGAGCAGTACTTA. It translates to CASSYSSGGGTYEQYL.

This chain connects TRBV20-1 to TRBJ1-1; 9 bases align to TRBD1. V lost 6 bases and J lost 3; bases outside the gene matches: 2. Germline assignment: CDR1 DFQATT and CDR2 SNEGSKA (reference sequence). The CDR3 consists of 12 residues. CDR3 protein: CSADRGDTEAFF. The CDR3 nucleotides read TGCAGTGCCGACAGGGGGGACACTGAAGCTTTCTTT.

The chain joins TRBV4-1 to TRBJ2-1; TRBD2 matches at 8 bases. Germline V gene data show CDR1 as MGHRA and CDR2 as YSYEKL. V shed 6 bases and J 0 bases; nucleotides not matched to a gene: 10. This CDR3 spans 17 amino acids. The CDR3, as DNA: TGCGCCAGCAGTCTCCGGACTAGCTGTAACTCCTACAATGAGCAGTTCTTC. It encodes CASSLRTSCNSYNEQFF.

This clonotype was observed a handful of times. The CDR3 sequence: CAISAPRGGNTEAFF. DNA of the CDR3: TGTGCCATCAGCGCACCCCGGGGCGGAAACACTGAAGCTTTCTTT. The chain joins TRBV10-3 to TRBJ1-1; maybe TRBD1 (5 bases). This CDR3 is 15 amino acids long. V was pared by 6 bases and J by 2 bases, with 16 bases between. Germline V gene sequence: CDR1 ENHRY, CDR2 SYGVKD.

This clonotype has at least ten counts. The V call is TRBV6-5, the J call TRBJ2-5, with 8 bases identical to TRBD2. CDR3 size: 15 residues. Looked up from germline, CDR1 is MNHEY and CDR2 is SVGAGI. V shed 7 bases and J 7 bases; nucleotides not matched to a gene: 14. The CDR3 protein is CASTEVGLGGVTQYF. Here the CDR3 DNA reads TGTGCCAGCACAGAGGTGGGACTAGGAGGAGTGACCCAGTACTTC.

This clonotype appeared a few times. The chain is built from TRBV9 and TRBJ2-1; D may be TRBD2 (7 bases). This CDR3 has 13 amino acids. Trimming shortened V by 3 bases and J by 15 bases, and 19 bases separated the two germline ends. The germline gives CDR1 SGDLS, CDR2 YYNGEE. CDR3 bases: TGTGCCAGCAGCGAGGGGGACGGCGGGAGCACGTTCTTC. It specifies CASSEGDGGSTFF.

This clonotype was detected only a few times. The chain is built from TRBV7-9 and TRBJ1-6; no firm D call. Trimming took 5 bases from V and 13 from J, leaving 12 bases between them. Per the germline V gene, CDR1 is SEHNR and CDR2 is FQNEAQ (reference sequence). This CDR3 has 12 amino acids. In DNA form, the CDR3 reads TGTGCCAGCAGCCCTGTAGTTACGCCCCTCCACTTT. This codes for CASSPVVTPLHF.

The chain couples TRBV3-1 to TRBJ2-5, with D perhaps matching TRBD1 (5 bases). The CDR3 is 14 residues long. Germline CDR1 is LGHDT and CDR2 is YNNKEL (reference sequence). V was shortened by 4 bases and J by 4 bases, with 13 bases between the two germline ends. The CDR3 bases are TGTGCCAGCAGCCGGCCCCAGGGCGTAGAGACCCAGTACTTC. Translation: CASSRPQGVETQYF.

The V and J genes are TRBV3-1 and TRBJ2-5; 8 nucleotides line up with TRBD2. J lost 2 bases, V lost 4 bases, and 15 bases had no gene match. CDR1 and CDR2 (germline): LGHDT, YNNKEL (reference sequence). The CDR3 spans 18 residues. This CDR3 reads CASSRNRGGLRSQETQYF. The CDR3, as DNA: TGTGCCAGCAGCCGGAATCGGGGGGGCCTTCGGAGTCAAGAGACCCAGTACTTC.

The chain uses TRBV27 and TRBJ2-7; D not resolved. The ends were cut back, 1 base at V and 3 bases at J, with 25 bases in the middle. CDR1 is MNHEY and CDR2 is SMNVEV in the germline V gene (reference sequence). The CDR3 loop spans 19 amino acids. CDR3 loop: CASSLLEISPSVHHYEQYF. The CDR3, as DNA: TGTGCCAGCAGTTTATTAGAAATAAGCCCCTCGGTGCACCACTACGAGCAGTACTTC.

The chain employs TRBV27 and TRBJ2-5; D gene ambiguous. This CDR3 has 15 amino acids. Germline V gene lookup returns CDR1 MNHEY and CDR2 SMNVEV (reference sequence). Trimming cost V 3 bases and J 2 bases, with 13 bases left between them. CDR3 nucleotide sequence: TGTGCCAGCAGTTTTAACCCCTCGGCGCAAGAGACCCAGTACTTC. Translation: CASSFNPSAQETQYF.

The DNA for the CDR3 is TGTGCCAGCAGCCCTTCCTGGGAGACTAACTATGGCTACACCTTC. Translating gives CASSPSWETNYGYTF. The genes are TRBV5-6 and TRBJ1-2; D uncertain. The length of the CDR3 is 15 residues. Deletions cut 4 bases from V and 0 bases from J, with 13 bases between. Germline loops: CDR1 SGHDT, CDR2 YYEEEE.

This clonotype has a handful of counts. CDR3 DNA: TGTGCCAGCAGTGTGGACAGGGTACATGGCTACACCTTC. This gives the protein CASSVDRVHGYTF. This rearrangement joins TRBV6-6 to TRBJ1-2, with TRBD1 identical over 8 bases. Trimming removed 5 bases from V and 6 bases from J; junction bases left unmatched: 5. The CDR3 spans 13 residues. Germline V lookup: CDR1 MNHNY, CDR2 SVGAGI (reference sequence).

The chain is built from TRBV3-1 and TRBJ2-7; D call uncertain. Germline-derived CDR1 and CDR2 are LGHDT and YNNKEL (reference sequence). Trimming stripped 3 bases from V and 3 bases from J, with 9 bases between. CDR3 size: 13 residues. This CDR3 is CASSHHWDYEQYF. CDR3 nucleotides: TGTGCCAGCAGCCACCACTGGGACTACGAGCAGTACTTC.

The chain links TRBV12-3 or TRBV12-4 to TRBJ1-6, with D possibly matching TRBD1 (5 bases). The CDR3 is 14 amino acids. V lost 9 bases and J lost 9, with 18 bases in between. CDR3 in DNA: TGTGCCAGTGGGGGACTTCCCATGGGTTCACCCCTCCACTTT. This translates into CASGGLPMGSPLHF.

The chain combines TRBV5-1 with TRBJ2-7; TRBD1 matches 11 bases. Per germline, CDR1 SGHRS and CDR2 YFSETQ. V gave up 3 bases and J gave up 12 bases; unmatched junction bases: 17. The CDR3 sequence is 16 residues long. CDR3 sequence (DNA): TGCGCCAGCAGCTACCGGACAGGGGGCCTATTAGAGACCCGGTACTTC. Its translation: CASSYRTGGLLETRYF.

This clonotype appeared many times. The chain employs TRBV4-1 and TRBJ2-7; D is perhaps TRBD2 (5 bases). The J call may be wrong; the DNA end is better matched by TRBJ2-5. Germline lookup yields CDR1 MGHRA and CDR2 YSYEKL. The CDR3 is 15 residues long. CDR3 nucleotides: TGCGCCAGCAGCCAAGGCTTGGGCTGGGAGGAGACCCAGTACTTC. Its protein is CASSQGLGWEETQYF.

CDR3 residues: CSVPGQGDYGYTF. CDR3 bases: TGCAGCGTCCCGGGACAGGGGGACTATGGCTACACCTTC. This chain joins TRBV29-1 and TRBJ1-2; 11 bases are shared with TRBD1. J gave up 3 bases and V 6 bases, and 3 bases lay outside the gene matches. Looked up from germline, CDR1 is SQVTM and CDR2 is ANQGSEA. The CDR3 covers 13 residues.

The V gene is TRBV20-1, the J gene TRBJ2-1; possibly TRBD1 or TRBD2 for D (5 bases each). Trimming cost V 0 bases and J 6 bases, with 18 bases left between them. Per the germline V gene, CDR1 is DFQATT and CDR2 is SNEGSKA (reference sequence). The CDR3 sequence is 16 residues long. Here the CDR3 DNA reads TGCAGTGCTAGAGATCCATGGGGGAGTTCGCCCAATGAGCAGTTCTTC. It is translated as CSARDPWGSSPNEQFF.

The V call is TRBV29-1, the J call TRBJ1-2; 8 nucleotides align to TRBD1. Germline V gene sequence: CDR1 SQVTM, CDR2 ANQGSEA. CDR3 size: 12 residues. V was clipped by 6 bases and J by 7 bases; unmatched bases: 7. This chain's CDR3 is CSVHQGAFGYTF. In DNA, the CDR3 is TGCAGCGTGCACCAGGGGGCATTTGGCTACACCTTC. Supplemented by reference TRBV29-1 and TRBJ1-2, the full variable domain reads SAVISQKPSRDICQRGTSLTIQCQVDSQVTMMFWYRQQPGQSLTLIATANQGSEATYESGFVIDKFPISRPNLTFSTLTVSNMSPEDSSIYLCSVHQGAFGYTFGSGTRLTVV.

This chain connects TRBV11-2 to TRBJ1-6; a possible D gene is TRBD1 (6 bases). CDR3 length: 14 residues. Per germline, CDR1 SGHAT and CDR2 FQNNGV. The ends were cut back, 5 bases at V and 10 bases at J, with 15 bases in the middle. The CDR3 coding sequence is TGTGCCAGCAGCCCGGGGGCCCAGTGGTCACCCCTCCACTTT. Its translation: CASSPGAQWSPLHF.

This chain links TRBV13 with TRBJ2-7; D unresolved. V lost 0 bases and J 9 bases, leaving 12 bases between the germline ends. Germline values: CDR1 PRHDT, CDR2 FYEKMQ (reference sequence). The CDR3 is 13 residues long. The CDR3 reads CASSLGRLYGQYF. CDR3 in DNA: TGTGCCAGCAGCTTAGGCCGCCTGTATGGGCAGTACTTC.

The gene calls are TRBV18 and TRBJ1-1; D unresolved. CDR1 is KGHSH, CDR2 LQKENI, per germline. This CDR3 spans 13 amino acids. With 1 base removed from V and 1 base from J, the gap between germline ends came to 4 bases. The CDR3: CASSPLWNTEAFF. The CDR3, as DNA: TGTGCCAGCTCACCACTCTGGAACACTGAAGCTTTCTTT.